The present entry profiles one TCR beta chain with its context. Antigen specificity is unknown. These data are taken from a study of T cell responses to AZD1222 COVID-19 vaccine. The study, taken as a whole, reports: Regions left unmutated in variants are reportedly the target of nearly half of spike-specific TCRs. Donors, mostly white British, included more females; clonal diversity was possibly underestimated. The study sampled repertoires only after the peak T cell response.

Trimming left V 6 bases short and J 1 base short, with 16 bases between. The germline gives CDR1 PRHDT, CDR2 FYEKMQ (reference sequence). The CDR3 loop spans 15 amino acids. The repertoire was sequenced with immunoSEQ multiplex PCR; TCRdb's copy has only in-frame clones and lacks some. The table lists about 120,000 clones, approximately 87% of them singletons. The source is an adult in good health. The starting material was peripheral blood, obtained on day 0 of AZD1222 vaccination. V is TRBV13 and J is TRBJ2-7, with D perhaps TRBD1 (5 bases). The CDR3 is CASSSPPKGSYEQYF. The CDR3, as DNA: TGTGCCAGCAGTTCCCCCCCCAAGGGGTCCTACGAGCAGTACTTC.